This TCR beta chain was sequenced in a study of blood T cell repertoires in COVID-19. Followed longitudinally, the Seattle patients had been enrolled during active infection. The CDR3 is made up of 16 amino acids. Germline V lookup: CDR1 SNHLY, CDR2 FYNNEI. Trimming removed 3 bases at V and 5 bases at J, with 16 bases between. TCRdb keeps only in-frame clones here, not all; method: immunoSEQ multiplex PCR. This repertoire shows some 450,000 clones, about 91% found once; its top ten account for around an eighth. The origin of this receptor is a woman in her forties or fifties with COVID-19, enrolled during active disease. J is TRBJ2-2 and V is TRBV2; D perhaps matches TRBD2 (7 bases). Sequenced: peripheral blood. CDR3 residues: CASSEDGGAQTGELFF. The CDR3 region has the DNA TGTGCCAGCAGTGAGGATGGGGGGGCCCAAACCGGGGAGCTGTTTTTT.